This TCR beta chain was sequenced in a study of technical replicates of blood from a few donors. Sequenced by immunoSEQ multiplex PCR; TCRdb stores in-frame clones only, minus some. The table includes tens of thousands of clones, roughly 94% detected once. The sequencing sample was made of T cells isolated from PBMCs. The TCR sequence derives from a human donor in good health.

CDR3 DNA: TGTGCCAGCAGAGGGGGCGTATTGTACGAGCAGTACTTC. It codes for CASRGGVLYEQYF. The rearrangement links TRBV6-1 to TRBJ2-7; 7 nucleotides line up with TRBD1. Trimming took 6 bases from V and 4 from J; bases not matched to a gene: 6. The CDR3 has 13 amino acids. The germline CDR1 and CDR2 sequences are MNHNS and SASEGT.